These 25 T cell receptor beta chains originate from one sample sequenced in a study of T cell repertoires in cytomegalovirus infection. TCRdb recomputed calls from the reads with MiXCR, one row per CDR3 protein. The sample shows 450,000 to 650,000 distinct CDR3 sequences, about a quarter of them seen only once. The material sequenced was PBMCs. These receptors were collected from a human donor in good health (CMV status not recorded). Some clones in this sample may be carry-over from other donors' samples.

This clonotype was picked up many times. The chain couples TRBV7-2 to TRBJ1-3; 8 bases align to TRBD1. V lost 1 base to trimming and J lost 4 bases; unmatched junction nucleotides: 6. This CDR3 has 16 residues. Germline V gene data show CDR1 as SGHTA and CDR2 as FQGNSA. As DNA, the CDR3 is TGTGCCAGCAGCTTAGATGCAGGGGGCATAGGAAACACCATATATTTT. This translates into CASSLDAGGIGNTIYF. The whole variable domain, filled in from reference TRBV7-2 and TRBJ1-3, reads GAGVSQSPSNKVTEKGKDVELRCDPISGHTALYWYRQSLGQGLEFLIYFQGNSAPDKSGLPSDRFSAERTGGSVSTLTIQRTQQEDSAVYLCASSLDAGGIGNTIYFGEGSWLTVV.

This clonotype appeared a few times. The chain combines TRBV4-1 with TRBJ1-1; D may be TRBD1 (6 bases). CDR1 MGHRA and CDR2 YSYEKL come from the germline V gene. The CDR3 is 17 amino acids. V shed 5 bases and J shed 3 bases, with 22 bases lying between them. In nucleotides, the CDR3 is TGCGCCAGCAGCTACACGTTAAACAGGGTTTTGGACACTGAAGCTTTCTTT. As protein: CASSYTLNRVLDTEAFF.

V and J are TRBV7-9 and TRBJ1-4, with a possible D match to TRBD1 (6 bases). The CDR3 sequence is 15 residues long. Germline V gene sequence: CDR1 SEHNR, CDR2 FQNEAQ (reference sequence). V was trimmed by 0 bases and J by 8 bases, leaving 13 bases between them. The CDR3 sequence: CASSLAAPGGEKLFF. The CDR3, as DNA: TGTGCCAGCAGCTTAGCGGCTCCGGGGGGCGAAAAACTGTTTTTT.

In this sample, this clonotype turned up many times. This chain joins TRBV12-5 and TRBJ2-5; D remains ambiguous. The germline V gene has CDR1 LGHNT and CDR2 FRNRAP. The CDR3 consists of 14 residues. V dropped 6 bases and J dropped 5 bases, with 16 bases sitting between them. The CDR3 sequence: CASGPGAKVETQYF. The CDR3 region has the DNA TGTGCTAGTGGGCCAGGCGCCAAAGTGGAGACCCAGTACTTC.

Written as DNA, the CDR3 is TGCAGTGCTAGAGAGGACTTGAGCTCCTACAATGAGCAGTTCTTC. Protein sequence: CSAREDLSSYNEQFF. The V and J genes are TRBV20-1 and TRBJ2-1, with D perhaps matching TRBD2 (5 bases). V gave up 0 bases and J gave up 0 bases, with 9 bases separating them. Germline V gene lookup returns CDR1 DFQATT and CDR2 SNEGSKA (reference sequence). The CDR3 is 15 residues long.

The chain recombines TRBV19 with TRBJ2-5, with 12 bases matching TRBD2. Germline values: CDR1 LNHDA, CDR2 SQIVND (reference sequence). Germline trimming cut 3 bases from V and 5 bases from J; bases unmatched to any gene: 7. This CDR3 is 16 amino acids long. The CDR3 loop is CASSILTSGSWETQYF. The DNA for the CDR3 is TGTGCCAGTAGTATTTTGACTAGCGGGAGTTGGGAGACCCAGTACTTC.

This clonotype was detected only a few times. V gene TRBV5-1 combines with J gene TRBJ2-1; D might be TRBD2 (5 bases). The CDR3 covers 16 residues. V dropped 4 bases and J dropped 0 bases, with 14 bases sitting between them. CDR1 and CDR2 from the germline V gene are SGHRS and YFSETQ. The CDR3 sequence: CASSQGLSVSYNEQFF. In DNA form, the CDR3 reads TGCGCCAGCAGCCAAGGACTCTCGGTCTCCTACAATGAGCAGTTCTTC. The full variable domain, with the rest looked up from reference TRBV5-1 and TRBJ2-1, is KAGVTQTPRYLIKTRGQQVTLSCSPISGHRSVSWYQQTPGQGLQFLFEYFSETQRNKGNFPGRFSGRQFSNSRSEMNVSTLELGDSALYLCASSQGLSVSYNEQFFGPGTRLTVL.

The chain employs TRBV4-3 and TRBJ1-1, with D possibly being TRBD1 (6 bases). The CDR3 loop spans 15 amino acids. The germline V gene encodes CDR1 LGHNA and CDR2 YSLEER. V was pared by 4 bases and J by 5 bases, with 17 bases between. CDR3 sequence: CASSPGGGFGTEAFF. The CDR3 DNA sequence: TGCGCCAGCAGCCCCGGAGGGGGTTTCGGGACTGAAGCTTTCTTT.

This clonotype was seen a few times. Here the CDR3 reads CASSVGSRGSSYNEQFF. The CDR3 nucleotides are TGTGCCAGCAGCGTAGGGTCGCGCGGGAGCTCCTACAATGAGCAGTTCTTC. The chain carries TRBV9 and TRBJ2-1; TRBD2 aligns across 7 bases. J lost 0 bases, V lost 0 bases, and 6 bases had no gene match. Per germline, CDR1 SGDLS and CDR2 YYNGEE. The CDR3 is made up of 17 amino acids.

At least ten counts were recorded for this clonotype. The J gene is TRBJ2-2, the V gene TRBV7-2; 7 bases map to TRBD1. Germline CDR1 SGHTA, CDR2 FQGNSA. The V and J ends lost 2 bases and 1 base, in that order; junction bases with no gene match: 1. The CDR3 spans 15 residues. The CDR3 sequence is CASSLNRGNTGELFF. CDR3 nucleotide sequence: TGTGCCAGCAGCTTAAACAGGGGGAACACCGGGGAGCTGTTTTTT.

This sequence joins TRBV28 and TRBJ1-2, with TRBD1 as a possible D gene (5 bases). The CDR3 extends over 12 amino acids. Trimming pared 7 bases from V and 8 bases from J, leaving 14 bases between. Germline V gene lookup returns CDR1 MDHEN and CDR2 SYDVKM. CDR3 nucleotides: TGTGCCAGCAACACAGGTGCAGGAGGCTACACCTTC. This translates into CASNTGAGGYTF.

The chain recombines TRBV4-1 with TRBJ2-7; maybe TRBD2 (6 bases). Trimming removed 0 bases at V and 4 bases at J, with 13 bases between. The CDR3 has 15 residues. Germline V gene sequence: CDR1 MGHRA, CDR2 YSYEKL. Written as DNA, the CDR3 is TGCGCCAGCAGCCAAGATAGGGCTAGCGAGTACGAGCAGTACTTC. Translated: CASSQDRASEYEQYF.

The V and J genes are TRBV28 and TRBJ2-7; D might be TRBD1 (6 bases). The germline V gene encodes CDR1 MDHEN and CDR2 SYDVKM. V lost 1 base and J lost 7, with 14 bases in between. The length of the CDR3 is 14 residues. CDR3 in amino acids: CASSLSDSPAEQYF. Written as DNA, the CDR3 is TGTGCCAGCAGTTTATCGGACAGCCCCGCAGAGCAGTACTTC. Full variable domain (rest looked up from reference TRBV28 and TRBJ2-7): DVKVTQSSRYLVKRTGEKVFLECVQDMDHENMFWYRQDPGLGLRLIYFSYDVKMKEKGDIPEGYSVSREKKERFSLILESASTNQTSMYLCASSLSDSPAEQYFGPGTRLTVT.

The V and J genes are TRBV6-2 or TRBV6-3 and TRBJ2-7, with 11 positions matching TRBD2. The CDR3 runs 19 residues. Germline CDR1 MNHEY, CDR2 SVGEGT. V gave up 4 bases and J gave up 2 bases; unmatched junction bases: 16. The DNA for the CDR3 is TGTGCCAGCAGTTTCGCTAGCGGGAGGAATGTTAAGGAGACCTACGAGCAGTACGTC. Protein product: CASSFASGRNVKETYEQYV.

The CDR3 coding sequence is TGTGCCAGTAGTATATCGACAGGGGTAGGAGCTTTCTTT. This codes for CASSISTGVGAFF. The chain couples TRBV19 to TRBJ1-1; 8 bases line up with TRBD1. The CDR3 contains 13 residues. Per germline, CDR1 LNHDA and CDR2 SQIVND (reference sequence). The J segment lost 10 bases and the V segment lost 2 bases, leaving 6 bases of the junction unmatched.

This clonotype appeared a few times. The chain uses TRBV4-1 and TRBJ2-1, with 8 bases identical to TRBD1. The trim removed 5 bases at V and 0 bases at J, leaving 9 bases unmatched. Germline V gives CDR1 MGHRA, CDR2 YSYEKL. The CDR3 covers 17 residues. CDR3 DNA sequence: TGCGCCAGCAGCAAAGGACAGGGCCCGAGCTCCTACAATGAGCAGTTCTTC. As protein: CASSKGQGPSSYNEQFF.

This clonotype was seen repeatedly, ten times or more. This chain connects TRBV7-8 to TRBJ2-7; D gene unclear. Germline CDR1 SGHVS, CDR2 FQNEAQ. The CDR3 is 13 residues long. V lost 4 bases, J lost 1 base, and 8 bases lay in between. CDR3 protein: CASSSTMSYEQYF. The CDR3, as DNA: TGTGCCAGCAGCTCGACAATGTCCTACGAGCAGTACTTC.

The chain joins TRBV7-8 to TRBJ2-5, with 11 bases matching TRBD1. V lost 8 bases and J lost 6; bases outside the gene matches: 11. CDR3 length: 15 residues. The germline gives CDR1 SGHVS, CDR2 FQNEAQ. In DNA, the CDR3 is TGTGCCAGCTCCCCCGGGACAGGGGGTTCGCAGACCCAGTACTTC. Its translation is CASSPGTGGSQTQYF.

This clonotype was recorded at least ten times. This rearrangement joins TRBV7-2 to TRBJ2-3; 9 nucleotides align to TRBD1. The CDR3 consists of 15 residues. From germline, CDR1 is SGHTA and CDR2 FQGNSA. The J segment lost 3 bases and the V segment lost 3 bases, leaving 4 bases of the junction unmatched. CDR3: CASSLWDRETDTQYF. The DNA of the CDR3 is TGTGCCAGCAGCTTGTGGGACAGGGAAACAGATACGCAGTATTTT.

With regard to this clonotype: Compared with germline, one end of the junction differs, possibly owing to a read error. The genes are TRBV12-3 or TRBV12-4 and TRBJ1-5; 7 bases are shared with TRBD1. The CDR3 loop spans 15 amino acids. CDR3 in DNA: TGTGCCGGCAGTTTAACCTCAGGGGGAAATCAGCCCCAGCATTTT. Residues: CAGSLTSGGNQPQHF.

This clonotype was observed at least ten times. The rearrangement uses TRBV20-1 and TRBJ1-2, with D unresolved. V lost 3 bases to trimming and J lost 4 bases, with 15 bases between them. The CDR3 covers 14 residues. Germline V gene sequence: CDR1 DFQATT, CDR2 SNEGSKA (reference sequence). CDR3 residues: CSARAASLLYGYTF. In DNA form, the CDR3 reads TGCAGTGCTAGGGCAGCAAGTCTACTCTATGGCTACACCTTC.

The chain carries TRBV27 and TRBJ2-2; D uncertain. The V gene lost 5 bases and the J gene lost 6 bases, with 10 bases spanning the gap. CDR1 MNHEY and CDR2 SMNVEV come from the germline V gene (reference sequence). This CDR3 region has 13 residues. CDR3 region: CASSPYISGELFF. CDR3 DNA sequence: TGTGCCAGCAGTCCTTACATTTCCGGGGAGCTGTTTTTT.

V usage is TRBV6-5 and J usage is TRBJ1-4, with D tentatively TRBD1 (5 bases). The V end was cut by 4 bases, the J end by 3 bases, with 24 bases between. From germline, CDR1 is MNHEY and CDR2 SVGAGI. This CDR3 region has 19 residues. The CDR3 sequence is CASSFTLQARQSPNEKLFF. In DNA, the CDR3 is TGTGCCAGCAGTTTCACCCTTCAAGCCCGACAGTCCCCTAATGAAAAACTGTTTTTT.

This clonotype was picked up a small number of times. V usage is TRBV28 and J usage is TRBJ1-2, with D tentatively TRBD1 (5 bases). Germline assignment: CDR1 MDHEN and CDR2 SYDVKM. The CDR3 is 13 residues long. V was pared by 7 bases and J by 4 bases, with 13 bases between. The CDR3 sequence: CASTIAGSYGYTF. The CDR3 bases are TGTGCCAGCACAATAGCAGGGTCCTATGGCTACACCTTC.

The chain recombines TRBV11-2 with TRBJ2-7, with D possibly matching TRBD2 (6 bases). Germline V gene data show CDR1 as SGHAT and CDR2 as FQNNGV. This CDR3 spans 12 amino acids. V gave up 1 base and J gave up 6 bases, with 7 bases separating them. Here the CDR3 DNA reads TGTGCCAGCAGCTTAGTGGAGGGCGAGCAGTACTTC. Translating gives CASSLVEGEQYF.